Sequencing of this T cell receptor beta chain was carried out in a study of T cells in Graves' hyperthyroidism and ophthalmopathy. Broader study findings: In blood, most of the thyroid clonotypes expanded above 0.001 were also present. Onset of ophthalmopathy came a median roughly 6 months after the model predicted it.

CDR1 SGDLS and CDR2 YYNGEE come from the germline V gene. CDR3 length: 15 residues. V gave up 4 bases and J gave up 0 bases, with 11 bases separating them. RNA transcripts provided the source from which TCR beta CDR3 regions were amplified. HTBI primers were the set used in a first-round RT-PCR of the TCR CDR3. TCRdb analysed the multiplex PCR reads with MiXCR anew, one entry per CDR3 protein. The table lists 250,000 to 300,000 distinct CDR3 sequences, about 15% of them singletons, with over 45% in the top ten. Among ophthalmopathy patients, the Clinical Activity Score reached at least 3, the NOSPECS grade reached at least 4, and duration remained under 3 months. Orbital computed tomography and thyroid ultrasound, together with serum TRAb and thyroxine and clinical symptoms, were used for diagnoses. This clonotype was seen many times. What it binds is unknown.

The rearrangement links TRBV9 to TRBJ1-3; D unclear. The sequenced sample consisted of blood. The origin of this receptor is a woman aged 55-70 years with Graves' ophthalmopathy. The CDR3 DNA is TGTGCCAGCAGCCCTACCCAGAACTCTGGAAACACCATATATTTT. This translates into CASSPTQNSGNTIYF.